This TCR beta chain was recorded in a study of T cell responses to AZD1222 COVID-19 vaccine (dated by TCRdb to the early 2020s). Concerning the study at large: A total of roughly 240 trial participants underwent TCR sequencing, of whom around 200 received two doses of AZD1222 and about 25 received two doses of the MenACWY control vaccine. Trial participants were enrolled by age into subgroups of 18-55, 56-69 and 70-plus years, and roughly 150, 30 and 60 TCR-sequenced participants, respectively, were included in these subgroups.

The CDR3 regions of human TCRbeta chains were subjected to immunosequencing. From the authors' description of their analysis: TCRs in the repertoires were compared against a reference library of SARS-CoV-2-specific TCRs that had been generated with the MIRA antigen-specificity platform. Breadth was defined as the fraction of unique TCRs that were SARS-CoV-2-associated, and depth was defined as the fraction of total T cells that were SARS-CoV-2-associated. Using the MIRA data, each spike-specific TCR was assigned both to the spike region to which the TCR was reactive and to a CD4 or CD8 class. Log10-transformed breadth and depth values were compared by one-way ANOVA with Sidak's multiple comparisons tests. The table comes from immuneACCESS by way of TCRdb, which keeps in-frame sequences with V and J called. Part of the clones is missing from these tables; in studies checked, under half for an unresolved V gene and the rest for unknown reasons. That table is the source of V, J and clone size, and D and trimming were worked out from the DNA. Here the sample has nearly 110,000 clones; about 90% occur a single time. Of the sample, about 9.1% is held by the ten largest clones.

Its CDR3 holds 18 amino acids, cysteine through phenylalanine. Left in the record is the CDR3 DNA by itself, 54 bases read in frame from the first base. Ends trimmed: V by 5 bases, J by 0 bases; bases unmatched to a gene: 10. The germline V gene yields SGHTA for CDR1 and FQGTGA for CDR2. This specimen's time point label, interpreted: about 28 days (+/-7) after the second vaccine dose. Because spike-specific TCR depth and breadth did not differ between the two schedules, AZD1222 recipients who got a second dose at roughly 4 weeks were pooled with those who got a second dose at roughly 12 weeks. Samples from vaccinated people were obtained from the UK trials COV001 and COV002, which included a single-blind randomized controlled phase 2/3 trial of AZD1222 (ChAdOx1 nCoV-19) in healthy adults. Trial participant PBMC samples were collected at day 0 and day 28 after the second dose for TCRbeta chain sequencing.

Study-wide conclusions, independent of this receptor: CD4 TCRs associated with the vaccine covered the entire spike protein, and the dominant responses were in regions 160-218 and 743-854. Most participants were white British and females outnumbered males, and the authors suggested that clonal diversity may have been underestimated. Epitopes outside the regions mutated in the B.1.351 and B.1.1.7 variants were reportedly recognized by nearly half of the unique spike-specific TCRs. Only 5 to 7 AZD1222 recipients were SARS-CoV-2 seropositive at baseline, limiting conclusions about previously exposed vaccinees. In the small 56-69-year group, the increase in depth fell short of significance, most likely because of low power. Spike-specific TCR breadth and depth rose significantly after two AZD1222 doses compared with day 0 and with MenACWY recipients. Because no day 14 peak-response samples were available, repertoires were characterized only after the peak T cell response.

Note on this clone: It has no known antigen specificity. No much larger clone is present one base from it, and per-base qualities are unavailable.

The receptor was derived from an adult who received the AZD1222 COVID-19 vaccine. The V and J segments used are TRBV7-3 and TRBJ2-1; 10 bases in the middle match TRBD2. The sample consisted of peripheral blood, taken 28 days after the second AZD1222 dose. The CDR3 amino acid sequence is: CASSTSTSGRSSYNEQFF. The sequenced DNA is TGTGCCAGCAGCACCTCGACTAGCGGGCGGAGCTCCTACAATGAGCAGTTCTTC.